The present T cell receptor beta chain was sequenced within a study of untreated major depressive disorder (dated by TCRdb to the late 2010s). Broadly, across the study: This cross-sectional case-control study compared T cell phenotype and TCR repertoire between antidepressant-free major depressive disorder patients and individually matched non-depressed controls. Differences in Vbeta 5.1, Vbeta 11 and Vbeta 22 usage observed by flow cytometry in the whole cohort were followed up by sequencing. The research as a whole found: Because of the strict matching and exclusion criteria, the study sample was comparatively small, which limits how generalizable the findings are. In the sequencing data, TRBV25-01 and TRBV02-01 usage matched the flow-cytometry pattern without reaching statistical significance. Higher TRBV05-01 (Vbeta 5.1) usage among CD4+ T cells of depressed patients compared with controls was confirmed by sequencing, with p = 0.040 in a one-tailed test. In every sequenced subject, all of the top five TRBV05-01 clones were private clones. The sequencing comparisons used one-tailed planned tests on only three preselected Vbeta families.

According to the germline V gene, CDR1 reads MNHEY and CDR2 reads SVGAGI. The CDR3 starts with the cysteine, ends with the phenylalanine, and has 15 residues. Only CDR3 DNA remains: 45 bases, in frame from the first base. V sheds 4 bases and J sheds 1 base, leaving 11 bases between their ends. For sex, age, current smoking status and body mass index, every depressed patient had a pairwise-matched non-depressed control. Every participant in the study was of European descent. Controls had no current or lifetime mood disorder and scored 5 or less on the Quick Inventory of Depressive Symptoms-Self Report. Participants were excluded if they had major medical conditions, Axis I/II comorbidities, regular medication or illicit drug use, or weekly alcohol intake above 100 g. About 30 ml of peripheral blood was collected from each participant into EDTA tubes. Thawed PBMCs underwent magnetic negative selection with the BD IMag Human CD4 T Lymphocyte Enrichment Set to purify CD4+ T cells. Flow cytometry confirmed that the CD4+ enrichment method typically gave around 94% purity. A subgroup of a few case-control pairs, chosen blind to the chemokine receptor expression and flow-cytometric repertoire skewing results, underwent TCRbeta sequencing. Every blood sample was taken in the morning at 8:00 a.m., and Ficoll-Hypaque gradient centrifugation was used to isolate PBMCs. PBMCs were cryopreserved by gradual cooling to -80 degrees C and were kept in liquid nitrogen until assay.

The Qiagen DNeasy Blood and Tissue Kit was used to extract total genomic DNA from the purified CD4+ T cells. The TCRbeta CDR3 region, defined according to IMGT, was amplified and sequenced using immunoSEQ immunosequencing protocols. For the original study's pipeline: Raw sequence data were preprocessed by the immunoSEQ service for PCR and sequencing error correction. Data were loaded into the immunoSEQ Analyzer and further analyzed with VDJtools v1.0.7. The paired Wilcoxon signed-rank test was used to test differences between patients and controls. TCRdb provides this immuneACCESS table in a form limited to in-frame rearrangements. Some clones are lacking; in checked studies, under half of them reflect an unresolved V gene, and why the rest are absent is not known. That table furnishes V, J and clone size, whereas the DNA furnished D and trimming. The sample table contains 20,000 or so clones; only one count was recorded for approximately 87% of them. The ten largest account for 0.82% of the sample.

As regards this clone: Its antigen is not yet known. No base quality values were provided; no much bigger clone lies one nucleotide off.

The TCR was taken from a woman aged 25 to 39 in good health. The chain joins TRBV6-5 to TRBJ1-5; the D gene is not confidently resolved. Source material: CD4+ T cells from PBMCs. The nucleotide sequence reads as follows: TGTGCCAGCAGTTCTACAGCGGGCAGCAATCAGCCCCAGCATTTT. The encoded protein is CASSSTAGSNQPQHF.